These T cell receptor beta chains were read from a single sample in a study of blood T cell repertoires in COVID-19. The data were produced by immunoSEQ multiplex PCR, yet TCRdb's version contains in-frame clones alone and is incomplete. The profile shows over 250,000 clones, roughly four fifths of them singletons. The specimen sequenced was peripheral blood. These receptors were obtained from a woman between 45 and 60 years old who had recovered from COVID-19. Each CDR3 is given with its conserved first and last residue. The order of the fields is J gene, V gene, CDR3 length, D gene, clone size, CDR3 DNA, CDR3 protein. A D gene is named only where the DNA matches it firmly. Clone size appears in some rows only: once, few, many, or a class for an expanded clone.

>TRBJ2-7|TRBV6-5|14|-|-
TGTGCCAGCAGTTCCGGCCTAGCCACCTACGAGCAGTACTTC
CASSSGLATYEQYF
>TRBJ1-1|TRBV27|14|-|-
TGTGCCAGCAGTTCGGGACTCCGGAACACTGAAGCTTTCTTT
CASSSGLRNTEAFF
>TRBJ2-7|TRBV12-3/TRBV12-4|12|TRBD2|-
TGTGCCAGCAGCTACCCCGGGGGGGAGCAGTACTTC
CASSYPGGEQYF
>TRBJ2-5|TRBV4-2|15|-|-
TGTGCCAGCAGCCAAGATAGAACAGTCCAAGAGACCCAGTACTTC
CASSQDRTVQETQYF
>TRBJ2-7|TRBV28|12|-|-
TGTGCCAGCAGCCTCCGAGGGATCGAGCAGTACTTC
CASSLRGIEQYF
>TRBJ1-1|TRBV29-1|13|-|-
TGCAGCGTTGAAGATAGGGGTAACACTGAAGCTTTCTTT
CSVEDRGNTEAFF
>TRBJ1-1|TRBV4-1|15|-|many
TGCGCCAGCAGCCAGCTATTCCAGGGAAACACTGAAGCTTTCTTT
CASSQLFQGNTEAFF
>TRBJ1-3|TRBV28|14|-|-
TGTGCCAGCACCAGGGGCGGCTCTGGAAACACCATATATTTT
CASTRGGSGNTIYF
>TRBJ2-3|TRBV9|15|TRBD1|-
TGTGCCAGCAGCGTAGGACAGGGCGGCACAGATACGCAGTATTTT
CASSVGQGGTDTQYF
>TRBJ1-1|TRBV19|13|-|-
TGTGCCAGTCTGATGGGGGGGAACACTGAAGCTTTCTTT
CASLMGGNTEAFF
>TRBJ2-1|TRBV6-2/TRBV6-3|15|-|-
TGTGCCAGCAGTCAGGACTTGAAGTCCTACAATGAGCAGTTCTTC
CASSQDLKSYNEQFF
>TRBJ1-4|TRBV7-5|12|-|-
TGTGTCAGAAGCTCAGATGGTGAAAAACTGTTTTTT
CVRSSDGEKLFF
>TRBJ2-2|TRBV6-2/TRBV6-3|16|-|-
TGTGCCAGCAGCCGGGGAAGACTAGTAGGCTCCGGGGAGCTGTTTTTT
CASSRGRLVGSGELFF
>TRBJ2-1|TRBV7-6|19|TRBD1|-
TGTGCCAGCAGCTTACGGGACCCTCAGGGACAGGGCCGCGGCAATGAGCAGTTCTTC
CASSLRDPQGQGRGNEQFF
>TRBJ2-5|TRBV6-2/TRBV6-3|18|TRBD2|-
TGTGCCAGCAGTTCACTAGCGGGGGGACTAGGGTACCAAGAGACCCAGTACTTC
CASSSLAGGLGYQETQYF